The clone carrying this TCR beta chain was detected a few times. Antigen specificity is unknown. CDR3 length: 11 amino acids. Germline V lookup: CDR1 SGHAT, CDR2 FQNNGV. V lost 5 bases and J 9 bases, leaving 9 bases between the germline ends. This sample was included in a study of T cell repertoires in cytomegalovirus infection. On the study more broadly: Matching HLA type, along with CMV infection, was indicated by public TCR beta signatures.

TCRdb re-called the reads with MiXCR, one entry per CDR3 protein. The sample lists some 100,000 distinct CDR3 sequences; 20% to 30% were seen once. Study-wide findings and caveats: Dominant in the ex vivo response were TCR beta clonotypes restricted by HLA-C and specific for CMV.

The TCR was taken from a human donor in good health (CMV status not recorded). Some clones in this sample may be carry-over from other donors' samples. Sample: CD8+ T cells from PBMCs. The rearrangement links TRBV11-2 to TRBJ2-3; perhaps TRBD1 as D (5 bases). CDR3 sequence reads: CASSPGPTQYF. CDR3 DNA: TGTGCCAGCAGCCCAGGGCCGACGCAGTATTTT.